Presented here are 23 T cell receptor beta chains from one specimen sequenced in a study of blood T cell repertoires in COVID-19. Sequencing was performed with immunoSEQ multiplex PCR; in TCRdb, only in-frame clones are kept and a portion is missing. The sample records 470,000 or so clones, around nine tenths being singletons. Sequencing was carried out using peripheral blood. Receptor source: a woman aged 25 to 39 with acute or convalescent COVID-19.

V and J are TRBV5-5 and TRBJ2-3, with D possibly matching TRBD1 (6 bases). V lost 3 bases and J 0 bases, leaving 8 bases between the germline ends. CDR3 length: 14 amino acids. Looked up from germline, CDR1 is SGHKS and CDR2 is YYEKEE (reference sequence). In DNA, the CDR3 is TGTGCCAGCAGCTCCACAGGGAGCACAGATACGCAGTATTTT. This gives the protein CASSSTGSTDTQYF.

The rearrangement links TRBV5-1 to TRBJ2-7; 11 bases match TRBD1. With V trimmed by 5 bases and J by 4 bases, 5 bases remained unmatched. The CDR3 is 14 amino acids. Germline lookup yields CDR1 SGHRS and CDR2 YFSETQ. CDR3 in amino acids: CASRPDRGLYEQYF. In DNA form, the CDR3 reads TGCGCCAGCAGACCGGACAGGGGGCTATACGAGCAGTACTTC.

V usage is TRBV5-4 and J usage is TRBJ2-3, with 8 bases lining up with TRBD2. The germline gives CDR1 SGHNT, CDR2 YYREEE (reference sequence). V was pared by 3 bases and J by 2 bases, with 11 bases of the junction left unmatched. The CDR3 spans 17 residues. This CDR3 reads CASSSAGGAAYTDTQYF. The DNA for the CDR3 is TGTGCCAGCAGCTCCGCGGGGGGAGCGGCGTACACAGATACGCAGTATTTT.

The rearrangement joins TRBV29-1 to TRBJ2-7; D possibly corresponds to TRBD1 (5 bases). V was shortened by 6 bases and J by 3 bases, with 9 bases between the two germline ends. Germline values: CDR1 SQVTM, CDR2 ANQGSEA. The CDR3 length is 11 residues. CDR3 in DNA: TGCAGCGTCGTACAGGACTACGAGCAGTACTTC. Amino acid sequence: CSVVQDYEQYF.

The V and J genes are TRBV2 and TRBJ1-1, with D possibly matching TRBD1 (5 bases). Deletions cut 7 bases from V and 0 bases from J, with 18 bases between. The germline CDR1 and CDR2 sequences are SNHLY and FYNNEI. CDR3 length equals 16 residues. CDR3 in DNA: TGTGCCAGCACCGAGGTGGGGCCAGGAATGAACACTGAAGCTTTCTTT. The encoded protein is CASTEVGPGMNTEAFF.

V gene TRBV11-3 combines with J gene TRBJ2-1; D might be TRBD1 (7 bases). The CDR3 runs to 14 residues. The germline V gene encodes CDR1 SGHNT and CDR2 YENEEA. The V and J ends lost 3 bases and 6 bases respectively, with 12 bases between them. The DNA for the CDR3 is TGTGCCAGCAGCTTCAGGGGGGCGGTCAATGAGCAGTTCTTC. Translated, it gives CASSFRGAVNEQFF.

J is TRBJ2-5 and V is TRBV6-1, with a tentative D call TRBD2 (6 bases). The CDR3 has 16 residues. V was pared by 4 bases and J by 0 bases, with 15 bases between. Germline assignment: CDR1 MNHNS and CDR2 SASEGT. The CDR3 spells CASSVWGRGNQETQYF. As DNA, the CDR3 is TGTGCCAGCAGTGTCTGGGGCCGGGGGAACCAAGAGACCCAGTACTTC.

This chain uses TRBV19 with TRBJ2-7; TRBD2 might be the D (5 bases). This CDR3 comprises 14 residues. Deletions cut 6 bases from V and 2 bases from J, with 14 bases between. Germline-derived CDR1 and CDR2 are LNHDA and SQIVND (reference sequence). CDR3 sequence (DNA): TGTGCCAGTAGAGGTGCGGGTACCACCTACGAGCAGTACTTC. It is translated as CASRGAGTTYEQYF.

The genes are TRBV7-9 and TRBJ2-3; D call uncertain. The CDR3 is made up of 11 amino acids. CDR1 is SEHNR, CDR2 FQNEAQ, per germline (reference sequence). Trimming stripped 6 bases from V and 6 bases from J, with 7 bases between. This chain's CDR3 is CASSGSDTQYF. CDR3 nucleotide sequence: TGTGCCAGCAGTGGCTCGGATACGCAGTATTTT.

The V and J genes are TRBV15 and TRBJ2-3; D unresolved. Germline CDR1 reads LNHNV; CDR2 reads YYDKDF (reference sequence). The CDR3 is made up of 13 amino acids. Trimming left V 1 base short and J 4 bases short, with 6 bases between. CDR3 in DNA: TGTGCCACCAGCAGAGTATATTCAGATACGCAGTATTTT. It encodes CATSRVYSDTQYF.

The rearrangement joins TRBV4-1 to TRBJ1-2; the match to TRBD1 covers 8 bases. Germline CDR1 reads MGHRA; CDR2 reads YSYEKL. The CDR3 loop spans 13 amino acids. The J segment lost 6 bases and the V segment lost 5 bases, leaving 5 bases of the junction unmatched. The CDR3 spells CASSDRGQHGYTF. The DNA of the CDR3 is TGCGCCAGCAGCGACAGGGGTCAACATGGCTACACCTTC.

The CDR3 bases are TGTGCCGGCCTTAAGGACAGGCTCTATTTT. Its protein is CAGLKDRLYF. The rearrangement uses TRBV21-1 and TRBJ2-3; the table calls TRBD1, which could not be checked here. TRBV21-1 is deemed a pseudogene. CDR3 length equals 10 residues.

The chain recombines TRBV6-5 with TRBJ1-1; D not resolved. There are 11 residues in the CDR3. The germline CDR1 and CDR2 sequences are MNHEY and SVGAGI. Trimming shortened V by 6 bases and J by 5 bases, and 7 bases separated the two germline ends. CDR3 in DNA: TGTGCCAGCAGGACTCTTACTGAAGCTTTCTTT. It is translated as CASRTLTEAFF.

Only one count was recorded for this clone. The V and J genes are TRBV11-1 and TRBJ2-1, with D uncertain. Trimming cost V 0 bases and J 7 bases, with 4 bases left between them. Germline loops: CDR1 SGHAT, CDR2 FQDESV (reference sequence). The CDR3 consists of 12 residues. CDR3 sequence: CASSLASNEQFF. CDR3 in DNA: TGTGCCAGCAGCTTAGCATCTAATGAGCAGTTCTTC.

The chain uses TRBV5-6 and TRBJ2-2; 15 positions agree with TRBD2. CDR1 and CDR2 from the germline V gene are SGHDT and YYEEEE. V lost 4 bases, J lost 3 bases, and 4 bases stayed unmatched. This CDR3 spans 17 amino acids. The CDR3 DNA sequence: TGTGCCAGCAGCAGGGGACTAGCGGGGGGCTACACCGGGGAGCTGTTTTTT. As protein: CASSRGLAGGYTGELFF.

J is TRBJ1-1 and V is TRBV28; D may be TRBD1 (6 bases). Trimming pared 5 bases from V and 2 bases from J, leaving 15 bases between. This CDR3 has 15 residues. Germline V gene sequence: CDR1 MDHEN, CDR2 SYDVKM. Here the CDR3 reads CASSPLAGGNTEAFF. The DNA for the CDR3 is TGTGCCAGCAGTCCCCTGGCGGGGGGCAACACTGAAGCTTTCTTT.

The rearrangement uses TRBV18 and TRBJ1-6; possible D gene TRBD1, 6 bases. Per germline, CDR1 KGHSH and CDR2 LQKENI. The CDR3 has 16 residues. V dropped 1 base and J dropped 9 bases, with 16 bases sitting between them. CDR3 loop: CASSPQGLRGISPLHF. For the CDR3, the DNA is TGTGCCAGCTCACCACAAGGTCTGAGGGGGATTTCACCCCTCCACTTT.

The rearrangement uses TRBV19 and TRBJ2-3; no definite D call. CDR3 length equals 17 residues. Per germline, CDR1 LNHDA and CDR2 SQIVND (reference sequence). V lost 0 bases and J lost 2, with 15 bases in between. The chain's CDR3 is CASSIEPSNPNTDTQYF. The CDR3 region has the DNA TGTGCCAGTAGTATAGAGCCCAGTAACCCCAACACAGATACGCAGTATTTT.

The chain joins TRBV7-6 to TRBJ2-3, with 10 nucleotides matching TRBD2. J lost 0 bases, V lost 5 bases, and 8 bases had no gene match. Germline V gene lookup returns CDR1 SGHVS and CDR2 FNYEAQ. The CDR3 extends over 17 amino acids. Here the CDR3 reads CASSLEGLASSTDTQYF. CDR3 nucleotides: TGTGCCAGCAGCCTCGAGGGACTAGCGTCGAGCACAGATACGCAGTATTTT.

The chain couples TRBV3-1 (or the pseudogene TRBV3-2) to TRBJ2-3; TRBD2 matches 7 bases. The germline V gene has CDR1 LGHDT and CDR2 YNNKEL (reference sequence). With 4 bases clipped from V and 4 bases from J, the junction kept 8 bases outside the gene matches. The CDR3 totals 15 residues. The CDR3 loop reads CASSLGLGGADTQYF. In DNA form, the CDR3 reads TGTGCCAGCAGCCTCGGACTAGGAGGGGCAGATACGCAGTATTTT.

V and J are TRBV11-2 and TRBJ2-7; 11 bases match TRBD2. CDR3 size: 14 residues. J lost 2 bases, V lost 4 bases, and 1 base had no gene match. CDR1 SGHAT and CDR2 FQNNGV come from the germline V gene. As DNA, the CDR3 is TGTGCCAGCAGCTATAGCGGGGGGGCCTACGAGCAGTACTTC. This gives the protein CASSYSGGAYEQYF.

The chain links TRBV5-6 to TRBJ2-5; D possibly corresponds to TRBD2 (7 bases). Looked up from germline, CDR1 is SGHDT and CDR2 is YYEEEE. Trimming stripped 0 bases from V and 7 bases from J, with 16 bases between. CDR3 length equals 15 residues. The DNA for the CDR3 is TGTGCCAGCAGCTTGGTAGGCGGGGGCAGGTGGACCCAGTACTTC. This translates into CASSLVGGGRWTQYF.

The rearrangement uses TRBV2 and TRBJ2-5; a weak D match, TRBD2 (5 bases). This CDR3 contains 15 residues. Trimming left V 8 bases short and J 2 bases short, with 18 bases between. Germline lookup yields CDR1 SNHLY and CDR2 FYNNEI. The CDR3 here is CASYIPAGDQETQYF. The CDR3 bases are TGTGCCAGCTATATCCCCGCGGGCGATCAAGAGACCCAGTACTTC.